This passage covers 4 T cell receptor beta chains from one sample sequenced in a study of vaccination and CD4 T cells after COVID-19. Treatment noted: approximately 9-day PBMC culture with coronavirus spike peptide pools or control peptides (ViraFEST assay). Their target antigens are unknown. Cultured CD4+ T-cell DNA underwent Oncomine TCR Beta short-read sequencing. TCRdb used MiXCR to reprocess the PCR reads, holding one entry per CDR3 protein. The data contain roughly 11,000 distinct CDR3 sequences, around 41% of them seen just once; the ten biggest clones take up approximately 10%. The sequenced sample was CD4+ T cells from blood, cultured in vitro, obtained after SARS-CoV-2 vaccination. The receptors originated from a human donor who had recovered from COVID-19.

This clonotype was detected a few times. The CDR3 reads CATSGGIQETQYF. CDR3 coding DNA: TGTGCCACCAGCGGAGGGATCCAAGAGACCCAGTACTTC. This chain links TRBV15 with TRBJ2-5; perhaps TRBD2 as D (6 bases). Trimming removed 5 bases at V and 1 base at J, with 8 bases between. The CDR3 covers 13 residues. CDR1 is LNHNV, CDR2 YYDKDF, per germline (reference sequence). The full variable domain, in which reference TRBV15 and TRBJ2-5 provide the parts outside the CDR3, is DAMVIQNPRYQVTQFGKPVTLSCSQTLNHNVMYWYQQKSSQAPKLLFHYYDKDFNNEADTPDNFQSRRPNTSFCFLDIRSPGLGDTAMYLCATSGGIQETQYFGPGTRLLVL.

V and J are TRBV5-6 and TRBJ2-4; 10 bases map to TRBD2. In germline, CDR1 is SGHDT, CDR2 YYEEEE. The CDR3 loop spans 14 amino acids. Trimming at V came to 6 bases and at J to 9 bases, leaving 9 bases not matched to a gene. In DNA form, the CDR3 reads TGTGCCAGCACTAGCGGGGGACAGAATCCCATTCAGTACTTC. Protein sequence: CASTSGGQNPIQYF.

The chain is built from TRBV6-2 or TRBV6-3 and TRBJ1-5; a weak D match, TRBD1 (6 bases). This CDR3 spans 19 amino acids. Germline V gives CDR1 MNHEY, CDR2 SVGEGT. Trimming shortened V by 2 bases and J by 1 base, and 21 bases separated the two germline ends. The CDR3 sequence is CASSYHPGQKVRSNQPQHF. For the CDR3, the DNA is TGTGCCAGCAGTTACCATCCGGGACAAAAAGTGCGGAGCAATCAGCCCCAGCATTTT.

This clonotype was recorded a few times. This rearrangement joins TRBV20-1 to TRBJ1-1, with 8 positions matching TRBD1. J gave up 0 bases and V 5 bases, and 2 bases lay outside the gene matches. CDR1 DFQATT and CDR2 SNEGSKA come from the germline V gene (reference sequence). The CDR3 spans 13 residues. CDR3 region: CSAGQGMNTEAFF. In nucleotides, the CDR3 is TGCAGTGCTGGACAGGGTATGAACACTGAAGCTTTCTTT.